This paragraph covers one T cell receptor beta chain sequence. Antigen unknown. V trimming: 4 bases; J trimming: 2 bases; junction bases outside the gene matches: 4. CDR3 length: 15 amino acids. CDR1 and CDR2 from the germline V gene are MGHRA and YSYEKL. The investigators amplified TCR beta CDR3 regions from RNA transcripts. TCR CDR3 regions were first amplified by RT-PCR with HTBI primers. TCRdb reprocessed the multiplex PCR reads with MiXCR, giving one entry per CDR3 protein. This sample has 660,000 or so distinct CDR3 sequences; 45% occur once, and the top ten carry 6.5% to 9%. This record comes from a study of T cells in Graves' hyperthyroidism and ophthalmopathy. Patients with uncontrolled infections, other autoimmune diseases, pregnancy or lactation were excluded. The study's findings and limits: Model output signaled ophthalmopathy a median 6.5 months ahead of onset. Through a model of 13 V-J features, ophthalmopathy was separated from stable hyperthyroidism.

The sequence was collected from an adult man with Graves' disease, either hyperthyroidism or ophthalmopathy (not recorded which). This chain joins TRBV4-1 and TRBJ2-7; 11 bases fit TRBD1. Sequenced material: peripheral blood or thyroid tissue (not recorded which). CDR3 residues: CASSPTGQGAYEQYF. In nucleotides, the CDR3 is TGCGCCAGCAGCCCAACGGGACAGGGGGCCTACGAGCAGTACTTC.